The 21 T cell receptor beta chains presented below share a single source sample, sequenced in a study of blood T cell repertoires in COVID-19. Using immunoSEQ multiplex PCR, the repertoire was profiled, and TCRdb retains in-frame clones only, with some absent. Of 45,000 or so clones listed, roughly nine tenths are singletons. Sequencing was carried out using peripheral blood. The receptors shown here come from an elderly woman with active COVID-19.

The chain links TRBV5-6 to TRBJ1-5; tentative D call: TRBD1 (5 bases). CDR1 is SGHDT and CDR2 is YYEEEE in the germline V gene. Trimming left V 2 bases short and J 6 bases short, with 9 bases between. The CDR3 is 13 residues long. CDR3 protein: CASSFSGFQPQHF. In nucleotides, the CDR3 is TGTGCCAGCAGCTTCTCAGGGTTTCAGCCCCAGCATTTT.

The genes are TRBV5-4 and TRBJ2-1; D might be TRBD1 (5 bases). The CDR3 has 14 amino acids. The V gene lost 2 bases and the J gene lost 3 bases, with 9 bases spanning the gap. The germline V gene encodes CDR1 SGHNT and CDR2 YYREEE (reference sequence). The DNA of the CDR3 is TGTGCCAGCAGCTTATCCCAGGGCTACAATGAGCAGTTCTTC. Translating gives CASSLSQGYNEQFF.

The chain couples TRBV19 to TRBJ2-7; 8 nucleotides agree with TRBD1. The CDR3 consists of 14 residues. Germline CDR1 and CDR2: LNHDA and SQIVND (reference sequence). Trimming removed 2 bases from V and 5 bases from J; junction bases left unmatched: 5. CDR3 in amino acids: CASSIRTGSDEQYF. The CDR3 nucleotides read TGTGCCAGTAGTATAAGGACAGGGAGCGACGAGCAGTACTTC.

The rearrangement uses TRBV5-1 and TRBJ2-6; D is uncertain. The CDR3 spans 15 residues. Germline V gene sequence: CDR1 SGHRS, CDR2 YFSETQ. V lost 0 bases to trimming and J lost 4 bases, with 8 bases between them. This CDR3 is CASSLVLEGANVLTF. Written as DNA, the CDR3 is TGCGCCAGCAGCTTGGTGCTAGAAGGGGCCAACGTCCTGACTTTC. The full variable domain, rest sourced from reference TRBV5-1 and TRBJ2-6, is KAGVTQTPRYLIKTRGQQVTLSCSPISGHRSVSWYQQTPGQGLQFLFEYFSETQRNKGNFPGRFSGRQFSNSRSEMNVSTLELGDSALYLCASSLVLEGANVLTFGAGSRLTVL.

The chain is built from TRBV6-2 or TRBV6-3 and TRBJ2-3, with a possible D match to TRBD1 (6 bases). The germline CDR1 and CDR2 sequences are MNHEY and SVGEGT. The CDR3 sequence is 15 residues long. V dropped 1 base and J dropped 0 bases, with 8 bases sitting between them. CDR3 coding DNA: TGTGCCAGCAGTTACTGGGGGCTAAGCACAGATACGCAGTATTTT. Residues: CASSYWGLSTDTQYF.

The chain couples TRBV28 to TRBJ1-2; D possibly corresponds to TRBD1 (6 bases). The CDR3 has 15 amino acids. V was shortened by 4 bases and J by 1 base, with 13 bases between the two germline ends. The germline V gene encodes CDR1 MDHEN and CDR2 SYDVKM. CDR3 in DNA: TGTGCCAGCAGTTCCGGACAGACATATAACTATGGCTACACCTTC. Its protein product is CASSSGQTYNYGYTF.

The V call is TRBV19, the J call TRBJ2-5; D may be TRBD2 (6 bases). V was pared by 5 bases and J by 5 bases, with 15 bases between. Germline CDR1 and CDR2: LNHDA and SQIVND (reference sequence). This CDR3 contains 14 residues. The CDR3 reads CASSPPGLAETQYF. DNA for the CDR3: TGTGCCAGTAGTCCCCCGGGACTGGCGGAGACCCAGTACTTC.

CDR3 in amino acids: CASSSPGQAYEQYF. In nucleotides, the CDR3 is TGTGCCAGCAGCTCCCCAGGACAGGCCTACGAGCAGTACTTC. The chain links TRBV28 to TRBJ2-7, with 7 bases fitting TRBD1. The CDR3 runs 14 residues. V was pared by 6 bases and J by 2 bases, with 7 bases of the junction left unmatched. Germline V gene data show CDR1 as MDHEN and CDR2 as SYDVKM.

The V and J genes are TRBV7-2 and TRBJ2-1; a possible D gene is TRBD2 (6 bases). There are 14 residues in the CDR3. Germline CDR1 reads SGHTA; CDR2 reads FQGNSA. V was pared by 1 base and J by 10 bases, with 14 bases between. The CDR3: CASSLGVLAPEQFF. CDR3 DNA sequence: TGTGCCAGCAGCTTAGGGGTACTAGCCCCGGAGCAGTTCTTC. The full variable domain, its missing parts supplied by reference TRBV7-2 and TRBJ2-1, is GAGVSQSPSNKVTEKGKDVELRCDPISGHTALYWYRQSLGQGLEFLIYFQGNSAPDKSGLPSDRFSAERTGGSVSTLTIQRTQQEDSAVYLCASSLGVLAPEQFFGPGTRLTVL.

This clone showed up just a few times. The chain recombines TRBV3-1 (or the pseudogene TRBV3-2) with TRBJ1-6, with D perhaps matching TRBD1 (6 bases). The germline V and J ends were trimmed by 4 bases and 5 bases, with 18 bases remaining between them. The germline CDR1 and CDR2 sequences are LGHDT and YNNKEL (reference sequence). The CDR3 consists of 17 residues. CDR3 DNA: TGTGCCAGCAGCCTGTTGGGCAGGGGTAACAATAATTCACCCCTCCACTTT. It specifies CASSLLGRGNNNSPLHF.

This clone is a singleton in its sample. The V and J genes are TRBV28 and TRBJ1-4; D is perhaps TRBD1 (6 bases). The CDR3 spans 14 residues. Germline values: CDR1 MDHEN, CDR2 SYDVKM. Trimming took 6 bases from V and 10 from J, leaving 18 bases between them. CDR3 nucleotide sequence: TGTGCCAGCAGCGGGACTCCGGGGGGGCGAAAACTGTTTTTT. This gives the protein CASSGTPGGRKLFF.

In DNA, the CDR3 is TGTGCCAGTAGTATGACCTGGACGGGAGAGGAGACCCAGTACTTC. The encoded protein is CASSMTWTGEETQYF. V usage is TRBV19 and J usage is TRBJ2-5; possible D gene TRBD2, 6 bases. Deletions cut 3 bases from V and 5 bases from J, with 16 bases between. Germline V gene sequence: CDR1 LNHDA, CDR2 SQIVND (reference sequence). CDR3 length: 15 residues.

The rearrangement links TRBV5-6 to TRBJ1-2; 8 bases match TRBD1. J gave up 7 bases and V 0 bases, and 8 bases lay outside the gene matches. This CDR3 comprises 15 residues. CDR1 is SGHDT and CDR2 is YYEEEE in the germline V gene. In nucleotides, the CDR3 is TGTGCCAGCAGCTTGGCCCAGGGGGCGAGGGGTGGCTACACCTTC. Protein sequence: CASSLAQGARGGYTF.

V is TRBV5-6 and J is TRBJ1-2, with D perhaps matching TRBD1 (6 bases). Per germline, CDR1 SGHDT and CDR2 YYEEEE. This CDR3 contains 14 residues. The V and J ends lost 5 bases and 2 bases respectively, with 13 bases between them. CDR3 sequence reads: CASSLRGGNYGYTF. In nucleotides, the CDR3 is TGTGCCAGCAGTCTTAGGGGGGGCAACTATGGCTACACCTTC.

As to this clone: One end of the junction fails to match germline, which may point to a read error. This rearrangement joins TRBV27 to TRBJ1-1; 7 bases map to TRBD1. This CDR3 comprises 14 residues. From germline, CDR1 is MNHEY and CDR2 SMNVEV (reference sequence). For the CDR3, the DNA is TGTGCCAGCAGTTTCTTCAGGGGGAACGCTGAAGCTTTCTTT. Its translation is CASSFFRGNAEAFF.

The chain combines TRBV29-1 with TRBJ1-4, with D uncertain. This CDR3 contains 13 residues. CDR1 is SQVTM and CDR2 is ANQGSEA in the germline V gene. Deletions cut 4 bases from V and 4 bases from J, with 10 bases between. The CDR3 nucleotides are TGCAGCGTTGTTCGGGGTAATAATGAAAAACTGTTTTTT. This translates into CSVVRGNNEKLFF. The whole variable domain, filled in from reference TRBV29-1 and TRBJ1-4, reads SAVISQKPSRDICQRGTSLTIQCQVDSQVTMMFWYRQQPGQSLTLIATANQGSEATYESGFVIDKFPISRPNLTFSTLTVSNMSPEDSSIYLCSVVRGNNEKLFFGSGTQLSVL.

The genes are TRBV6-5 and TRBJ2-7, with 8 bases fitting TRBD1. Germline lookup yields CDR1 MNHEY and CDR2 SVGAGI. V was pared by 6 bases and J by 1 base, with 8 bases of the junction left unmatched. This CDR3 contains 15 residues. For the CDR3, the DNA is TGTGCCAGCAGACCCGACAGGGGTTCATCCTACGAGCAGTACTTC. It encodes CASRPDRGSSYEQYF.

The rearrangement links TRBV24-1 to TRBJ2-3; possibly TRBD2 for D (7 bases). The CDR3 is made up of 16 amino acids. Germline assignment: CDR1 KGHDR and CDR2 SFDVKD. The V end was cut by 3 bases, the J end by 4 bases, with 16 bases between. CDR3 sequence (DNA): TGTGCCACCAGTGATCCCACCCGCGGGGGCGCAGATACGCAGTATTTT. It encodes CATSDPTRGGADTQYF.

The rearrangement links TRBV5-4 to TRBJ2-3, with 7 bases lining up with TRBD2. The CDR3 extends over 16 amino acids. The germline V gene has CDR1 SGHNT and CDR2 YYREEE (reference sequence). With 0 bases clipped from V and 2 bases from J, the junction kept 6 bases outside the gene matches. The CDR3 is CASSLGASGSTDTQYF. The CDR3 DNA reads TGTGCCAGCAGCTTGGGGGCTAGCGGATCCACAGATACGCAGTATTTT.

CDR3 loop: CASSDEHRYGRGLGYTF. Here the CDR3 DNA reads TGTGCCAGCAGTGACGAACATAGATATGGGAGGGGACTTGGCTACACCTTC. The J gene is TRBJ1-2, the V gene TRBV6-4, with a tentative D call TRBD1 (5 bases). V was shortened by 2 bases and J by 7 bases, with 23 bases between the two germline ends. CDR3 size: 17 residues. CDR1 is MRHNA and CDR2 is SNTAGT in the germline V gene.

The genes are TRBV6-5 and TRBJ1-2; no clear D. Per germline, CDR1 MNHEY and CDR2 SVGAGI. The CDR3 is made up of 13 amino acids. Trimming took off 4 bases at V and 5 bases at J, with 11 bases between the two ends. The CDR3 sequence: CASSSIGFYGYTF. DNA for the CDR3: TGTGCCAGCAGTTCCATCGGGTTTTATGGCTACACCTTC.